A single sample gave rise to the 20 T cell receptor beta chains below, sequenced in a study of human T cells and chemical hapten exposure. TCRdb re-called the RACE reads with MiXCR, one entry per CDR3 protein. The data contain some 49,000 distinct CDR3 sequences, roughly 9.5% of them seen just once; the ten biggest clones take up 4.5%. The time point here: patch test 1, 2 weeks after DPC sensitization. Described treatment: therapeutic diphenylcyclopropenone sensitization with weekly scalp DPC. Sequencing was performed on whole blood, taken in connection with sensitization to the hapten diphenylcyclopropenone (DPC). The receptors were sampled from a woman in her forties or fifties with alopecia areata. Some clones in this sample may be carry-over from other donors' samples.

This clonotype was seen repeatedly, ten times or more. The rearrangement links TRBV15 to TRBJ2-5, with D maybe TRBD1 (6 bases). Trimming took off 1 base at V and 4 bases at J, with 7 bases between the two ends. Germline V gives CDR1 LNHNV, CDR2 YYDKDF (reference sequence). The length of the CDR3 is 13 residues. CDR3 nucleotides: TGTGCCACCAGCAGAGTGGGGGCAGAGACCCAGTACTTC. Translated: CATSRVGAETQYF.

This sequence joins TRBV20-1 and TRBJ2-7, with 10 nucleotides matching TRBD2. Germline CDR1 reads DFQATT; CDR2 reads SNEGSKA (reference sequence). The V and J ends lost 6 bases and 4 bases, in that order; junction bases with no gene match: 9. The CDR3 spans 14 residues. This CDR3 reads CSAHLAGGNYEQYF. Written as DNA, the CDR3 is TGCAGTGCCCATTTAGCGGGAGGCAATTACGAGCAGTACTTC.

This clonotype has a count of ten or more. The chain combines TRBV7-2 with TRBJ1-1; D perhaps matches TRBD1 (5 bases). The CDR3 extends over 14 amino acids. Trimming took off 6 bases at V and 0 bases at J, with 11 bases between the two ends. CDR1 SGHTA and CDR2 FQGNSA come from the germline V gene. In DNA form, the CDR3 reads TGTGCCAGCAGTTTAATGGGGGTGAACACTGAAGCTTTCTTT. This sequence encodes CASSLMGVNTEAFF.

This clonotype showed up many times. CDR3 coding DNA: TGTGCCAGCAGCTTAGGGACAGCCAACACTGAAGCTTTCTTT. It is translated as CASSLGTANTEAFF. The chain is built from TRBV11-2 and TRBJ1-1; perhaps TRBD1 as D (6 bases). Trimming left V 1 base short and J 2 bases short, with 8 bases between. The CDR3 is 14 residues long. CDR1 is SGHAT and CDR2 is FQNNGV in the germline V gene. Looking up the rest from reference TRBV11-2 and TRBJ1-1 gives the full variable domain: EAGVAQSPRYKIIEKRQSVAFWCNPISGHATLYWYQQILGQGPKLLIQFQNNGVVDDSQLPKDRFSAERLKGVDSTLKIQPAKLEDSAVYLCASSLGTANTEAFFGQGTRLTVV.

The V and J genes are TRBV9 and TRBJ2-3; D is undetermined. V shed 5 bases and J shed 2 bases, with 9 bases lying between them. Germline CDR1 and CDR2: SGDLS and YYNGEE. CDR3 length: 13 amino acids. The CDR3 spells CASSVRHTDTQYF. The CDR3 DNA is TGTGCCAGCAGTGTCCGACACACAGATACGCAGTATTTT.

In its sample, this clonotype was seen many times. As DNA, the CDR3 is TGCGCCAGCAGCCAATCTCTAGCGGGAGTGAATGAGCAGTTCTTC. Its translation: CASSQSLAGVNEQFF. The V gene is TRBV4-3, the J gene TRBJ2-1, with 10 bases lining up with TRBD2. Germline loops: CDR1 LGHNA, CDR2 YSLEER. This CDR3 is built from 15 residues. V was pared by 2 bases and J by 7 bases, with 5 bases of the junction left unmatched.

There are many counts of this clonotype. This chain joins TRBV20-1 and TRBJ2-3, with TRBD2 identical over 8 bases. V trimming: 4 bases; J trimming: 3 bases; junction bases outside the gene matches: 0. Per the germline V gene, CDR1 is DFQATT and CDR2 is SNEGSKA (reference sequence). The CDR3 loop spans 12 amino acids. In DNA form, the CDR3 reads TGCAGTGCTATAGCGGGAACAGATACGCAGTATTTT. Its translation is CSAIAGTDTQYF.

The table lists this clonotype with many counts. The chain carries TRBV18 and TRBJ1-1; D call uncertain. Looked up from germline, CDR1 is KGHSH and CDR2 is LQKENI. The CDR3 sequence is 14 residues long. The V and J ends lost 4 bases and 4 bases respectively, with 13 bases between them. The CDR3 reads CASSLQDRSTEAFF. For the CDR3, the DNA is TGTGCCAGCTCACTCCAGGATAGAAGCACTGAAGCTTTCTTT.

There are many counts of this clonotype. In DNA, the CDR3 is TGTGCCAGCAGTAGCGGGACCAGAACCTACGAGCAGTACTTC. This gives the protein CASSSGTRTYEQYF. The J gene is TRBJ2-7, the V gene TRBV7-6, with 8 bases matching TRBD2. The CDR3 runs 14 residues. Trimming at V came to 6 bases and at J to 2 bases, leaving 6 bases not matched to a gene. Per germline, CDR1 SGHVS and CDR2 FNYEAQ.

The chain has TRBV19 and TRBJ1-4, with unresolved D. Germline V gene lookup returns CDR1 LNHDA and CDR2 SQIVND (reference sequence). V gave up 9 bases and J gave up 8 bases, with 13 bases separating them. The CDR3 covers 12 residues. The CDR3 DNA reads TGTGCCAGCCTGCGGAACGGAGAAAAACTGTTTTTT. It encodes CASLRNGEKLFF.

This clonotype was seen many times. The gene calls are TRBV5-6 and TRBJ1-1; 11 bases map to TRBD1. Germline CDR1 SGHDT, CDR2 YYEEEE. The J segment lost 4 bases and the V segment lost 4 bases, leaving 3 bases of the junction unmatched. The CDR3 consists of 14 residues. CDR3 DNA: TGTGCCAGCAGCCAGGGACAGGGGGGCACTGAAGCTTTCTTT. It translates to CASSQGQGGTEAFF.

This clonotype was observed at least ten times. This chain links TRBV12-3 or TRBV12-4 with TRBJ2-7, with D perhaps TRBD1 (6 bases). This CDR3 is built from 15 residues. Trimming left V 6 bases short and J 0 bases short, with 15 bases between. The CDR3 region is CASSRQAVGSYEQYF. The DNA for the CDR3 is TGTGCCAGCAGCCGACAGGCCGTCGGCTCCTACGAGCAGTACTTC.

The sample holds many counts of this clonotype. The gene calls are TRBV20-1 and TRBJ1-1, with a tentative D call TRBD1 (5 bases). The CDR3 extends over 15 amino acids. The V end was cut by 6 bases, the J end by 0 bases, with 17 bases between. Germline V gene data show CDR1 as DFQATT and CDR2 as SNEGSKA (reference sequence). This CDR3 reads CSALPLKGLNTEAFF. In DNA form, the CDR3 reads TGCAGTGCCCTCCCCCTCAAGGGACTGAACACTGAAGCTTTCTTT.

The sample holds many counts of this clonotype. V usage is TRBV4-3 and J usage is TRBJ2-5; the match to TRBD2 covers 10 bases. Unmatched junction bases numbered 7, after V lost 1 base and J lost 2 bases. The CDR3 has 17 residues. Germline loops: CDR1 LGHNA, CDR2 YSLEER. The CDR3 loop is CASSQVLAGGEQETQYF. DNA for the CDR3: TGCGCCAGCAGCCAAGTGTTAGCGGGAGGTGAGCAAGAGACCCAGTACTTC.

This clonotype was detected a few times. V gene TRBV5-1 combines with J gene TRBJ2-7; D gene ambiguous. Trimming removed 0 bases from V and 3 bases from J, with 7 bases in between. The CDR3 length is 13 residues. Germline CDR1 and CDR2: SGHRS and YFSETQ. The CDR3 DNA sequence: TGCGCCAGCAGCTTGGGCAGTCTCTACGAGCAGTACTTC. This encodes CASSLGSLYEQYF.

This clonotype was picked up many times. The chain is built from TRBV28 and TRBJ2-5; D is unresolved. V dropped 2 bases and J dropped 13 bases, with 14 bases sitting between them. Germline V gene data show CDR1 as MDHEN and CDR2 as SYDVKM. This CDR3 is 12 amino acids long. The CDR3 here is CASSLNLSPPYF. CDR3 in DNA: TGTGCCAGCAGTTTAAACCTGTCCCCCCCGTACTTC.

This sequence joins TRBV6-1 and TRBJ2-1; the match to TRBD2 covers 7 bases. Germline-derived CDR1 and CDR2 are MNHNS and SASEGT. V lost 11 bases and J lost 4; bases outside the gene matches: 2. This CDR3 is 11 amino acids long. This chain's CDR3 is CAGLGYNEQFF. The CDR3 region has the DNA TGTGCCGGACTAGGGTACAATGAGCAGTTCTTC.

This clonotype has a count of ten or more. The rearrangement joins TRBV5-1 to TRBJ2-1; 8 nucleotides match TRBD1. V dropped 3 bases and J dropped 8; count of bases not matched to a gene: 7. This CDR3 spans 14 amino acids. Germline CDR1 is SGHRS and CDR2 is YFSETQ. CDR3 loop: CASSYRQGPDEQFF. The CDR3 DNA reads TGCGCCAGCAGCTATAGACAGGGGCCTGATGAGCAGTTCTTC.

This clonotype occurred many times. This chain joins TRBV28 and TRBJ2-4; 10 bases agree with TRBD2. This CDR3 contains 15 residues. CDR1 is MDHEN and CDR2 is SYDVKM in the germline V gene. V shed 7 bases and J 1 base; nucleotides not matched to a gene: 4. The CDR3 protein is CASNFSGRAKNIQYF. The CDR3 DNA reads as TGTGCCAGCAATTTTAGCGGGAGGGCCAAAAACATTCAGTACTTC. The full variable domain, rest sourced from reference TRBV28 and TRBJ2-4, is DVKVTQSSRYLVKRTGEKVFLECVQDMDHENMFWYRQDPGLGLRLIYFSYDVKMKEKGDIPEGYSVSREKKERFSLILESASTNQTSMYLCASNFSGRAKNIQYFGAGTRLSVL.

V and J are TRBV20-1 and TRBJ2-3; D might be TRBD1 or TRBD2, each matching 7 bases. Trimming removed 6 bases from V and 6 bases from J, with 28 bases in between. The germline gives CDR1 DFQATT, CDR2 SNEGSKA (reference sequence). The CDR3 is 17 residues long. The CDR3, as DNA: TGCAGTGCCAGGGGGTTTATAGCGGCGGGAGCGGAGGATACGCAGTATTTT. This encodes CSARGFIAAGAEDTQYF.